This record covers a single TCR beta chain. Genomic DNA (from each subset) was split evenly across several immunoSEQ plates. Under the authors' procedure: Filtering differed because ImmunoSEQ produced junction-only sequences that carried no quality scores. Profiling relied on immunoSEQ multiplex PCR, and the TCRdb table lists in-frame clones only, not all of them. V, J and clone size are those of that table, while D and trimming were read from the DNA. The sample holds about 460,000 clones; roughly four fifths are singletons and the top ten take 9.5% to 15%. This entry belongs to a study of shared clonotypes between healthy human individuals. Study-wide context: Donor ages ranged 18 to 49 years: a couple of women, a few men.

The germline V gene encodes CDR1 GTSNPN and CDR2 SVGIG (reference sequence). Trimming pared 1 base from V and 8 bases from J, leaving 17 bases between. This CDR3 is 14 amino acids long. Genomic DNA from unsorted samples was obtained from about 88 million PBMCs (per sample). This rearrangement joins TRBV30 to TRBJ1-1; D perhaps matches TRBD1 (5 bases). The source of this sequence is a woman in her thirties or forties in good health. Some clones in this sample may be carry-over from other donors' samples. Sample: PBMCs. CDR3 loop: CAWSAPPRWGEAFF. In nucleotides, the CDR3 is TGTGCCTGGAGTGCGCCCCCGCGGTGGGGGGAAGCTTTCTTT. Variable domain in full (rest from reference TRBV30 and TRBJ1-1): SQTIHQWPATLVQPVGSPLSLECTVEGTSNPNLYWYRQAAGRGLQLLFYSVGIGQISSEVPQNLSASRPQDRQFILSSKKLLLSDSGFYLCAWSAPPRWGEAFFGQGTRLTVV.